Below, 19 T cell receptor beta chains from the same sample are listed, as sequenced in a study of blood T cells in healthy people across ages. A second PCR, run for about 7 to 12 cycles, used a sample-barcoded 5' primer plus a J-beta primer mix. Using its own MiXCR run on the 5' RACE reads, TCRdb lists one record per CDR3 protein. The sample includes about 640,000 distinct CDR3 sequences, roughly 50% of them seen just once. Material: blood. Source of these receptors: a man aged 60-69 years in good health.

V is TRBV7-2 and J is TRBJ2-5; 10 bases fit TRBD2. Trimming at V came to 5 bases and at J to 5 bases, leaving 8 bases not matched to a gene. The germline V gene encodes CDR1 SGHTA and CDR2 FQGNSA. The CDR3 totals 15 residues. The CDR3 region is CASSGSGGAFETQYF. The CDR3 DNA is TGTGCCAGCAGCGGGAGCGGGGGGGCTTTTGAGACCCAGTACTTC.

The CDR3 DNA sequence: TGTGCCAGCAGTTTCATGTGGGGACAGGGATACGAGCAGTACTTC. Residues: CASSFMWGQGYEQYF. The chain is built from TRBV12-3 or TRBV12-4 and TRBJ2-7; 9 bases are shared with TRBD1. The CDR3 covers 15 residues. The J segment lost 4 bases and the V segment lost 3 bases, leaving 7 bases of the junction unmatched.

This chain links TRBV4-2 with TRBJ1-4; tentative D call: TRBD1 (6 bases). Germline CDR1 is LGHNA and CDR2 is YNFKEQ. This CDR3 region has 16 residues. V lost 4 bases, J lost 1 base, and 13 bases lay in between. CDR3 protein: CASSRGAGETNEKLFF. CDR3 bases: TGTGCCAGCAGCCGTGGCGCAGGGGAAACTAATGAAAAACTGTTTTTT.

The rearrangement uses TRBV3-1 and TRBJ1-2; 8 nucleotides align to TRBD1. The CDR3 sequence is 15 residues long. Germline trimming cut 3 bases from V and 2 bases from J; bases unmatched to any gene: 5. Germline CDR1 and CDR2: LGHDT and YNNKEL (reference sequence). DNA of the CDR3: TGTGCCAGCAGCCAGCCAGACAGGGGAAACTATGGCTACACCTTC. Amino acids: CASSQPDRGNYGYTF.

This chain connects TRBV29-1 to TRBJ1-2; TRBD1 matches at 7 bases. The germline V gene encodes CDR1 SQVTM and CDR2 ANQGSEA. CDR3 length equals 14 residues. V dropped 7 bases and J dropped 7; count of bases not matched to a gene: 15. CDR3 sequence reads: CSATGTEGLGGYTF. The CDR3 bases are TGCAGCGCGACCGGGACAGAGGGTCTTGGTGGCTACACCTTC.

This clonotype showed up just a few times. The chain couples TRBV6-1 to TRBJ1-2; D unresolved. The CDR3 sequence is 14 residues long. Germline assignment: CDR1 MNHNS and CDR2 SASEGT. The germline V and J ends were trimmed by 1 base and 4 bases, with 10 bases remaining between them. In DNA form, the CDR3 reads TGTGCCAGCAGTGAAGGAACAGAGCCCTATGGCTACACCTTC. This gives the protein CASSEGTEPYGYTF.

V and J are TRBV5-1 and TRBJ2-5, with 9 bases lining up with TRBD2. The ends lost 4 bases at V and 2 bases at J; junction bases unmatched: 9. This CDR3 region has 16 residues. The germline V gene encodes CDR1 SGHRS and CDR2 YFSETQ. Written as DNA, the CDR3 is TGCGCCAGCAGCCCGCGACTAGCGGAGAGACAAGAGACCCAGTACTTC. This sequence encodes CASSPRLAERQETQYF.

This sequence joins TRBV11-1 and TRBJ2-3, with D maybe TRBD2 (7 bases). The germline V gene has CDR1 SGHAT and CDR2 FQDESV (reference sequence). Trimming stripped 3 bases from V and 4 bases from J, with 20 bases between. This CDR3 has 17 residues. The CDR3 DNA reads as TGTGCCAGCAGCTTGTCCGCGGTGGGGGGGCAAGCAGATACGCAGTATTTT. Amino acids: CASSLSAVGGQADTQYF.

V gene TRBV28 combines with J gene TRBJ1-4; D possibly corresponds to TRBD1 (6 bases). CDR1 is MDHEN, CDR2 SYDVKM, per germline. The CDR3 is 14 amino acids. V was clipped by 5 bases and J by 5 bases, with 12 bases between them. CDR3 residues: CASSEGGPNEKLFF. The CDR3 DNA is TGTGCCAGCAGTGAGGGGGGCCCAAATGAAAAACTGTTTTTT.

The V and J genes are TRBV13 and TRBJ1-2; D is perhaps TRBD1 (6 bases). Germline V lookup: CDR1 PRHDT, CDR2 FYEKMQ (reference sequence). This CDR3 region has 13 residues. Trimming removed 4 bases at V and 4 bases at J, with 10 bases between. The CDR3 bases are TGTGCCAGCAGCTCGGGGGCTTTCTATGGCTACACCTTC. Protein sequence: CASSSGAFYGYTF.

The rearrangement links TRBV2 to TRBJ1-6; D is undetermined. This CDR3 has 14 residues. Germline CDR1 reads SNHLY; CDR2 reads FYNNEI. V was shortened by 8 bases and J by 0 bases, with 8 bases between the two germline ends. Here the CDR3 reads CASLGDSYNSPLHF. CDR3 coding DNA: TGTGCCAGCTTGGGAGACTCCTATAATTCACCCCTCCACTTT. The whole variable domain, remainder taken from reference TRBV2 and TRBJ1-6, is EPEVTQTPSHQVTQMGQEVILRCVPISNHLYFYWYRQILGQKVEFLVSFYNNEISEKSEIFDDQFSVERPDGSNFTLKIRSTKLEDSAMYFCASLGDSYNSPLHFGNGTRLTVT.

The CDR3 protein is CASSQGGTNQETQYF. The CDR3, as DNA: TGTGCCAGCAGCCAAGGGGGGACGAACCAAGAGACCCAGTACTTC. V is TRBV3-1 and J is TRBJ2-5, with D perhaps matching TRBD1 or TRBD2 (5 bases each). The V gene lost 1 base and the J gene lost 0 bases, with 9 bases spanning the gap. The CDR3 is made up of 15 amino acids. CDR1 and CDR2 from the germline V gene are LGHDT and YNNKEL (reference sequence).

This clonotype appeared many times. The chain links TRBV7-9 to TRBJ2-3; 7 nucleotides match TRBD1. The CDR3 covers 12 residues. In germline, CDR1 is SEHNR, CDR2 FQNEAQ (reference sequence). J gave up 6 bases and V 6 bases, and 3 bases lay outside the gene matches. CDR3: CASSQGVDTQYF. CDR3 DNA: TGTGCCAGCAGTCAGGGGGTGGATACGCAGTATTTT.

V usage is TRBV6-6 and J usage is TRBJ2-7, with 7 bases aligning to TRBD1. CDR1 MNHNY and CDR2 SVGAGI come from the germline V gene (reference sequence). The CDR3 is made up of 15 amino acids. Unmatched junction bases numbered 10, after V lost 4 bases and J lost 4 bases. The DNA for the CDR3 is TGTGCCAGCAGTTCACACAGGGGAAATCCGTACGAGCAGTACTTC. Its translation is CASSSHRGNPYEQYF.

This clonotype has ten or more counts. V and J are TRBV6-2 or TRBV6-3 and TRBJ2-7; D is perhaps TRBD1 (6 bases). The ends were cut back, 3 bases at V and 3 bases at J, with 15 bases in the middle. The CDR3 is 15 amino acids. CDR1 is MNHEY and CDR2 is SVGEGT in the germline V gene. The CDR3 DNA reads as TGTGCCAGCAGTTATACGGACAGATCATTCTACGAGCAGTACTTC. This codes for CASSYTDRSFYEQYF.

CDR3 region: CAASGLRNSPLHF. CDR3 coding DNA: TGTGCCGCCTCGGGGCTACGCAATTCACCCCTCCACTTT. The chain is built from TRBV25-1 and TRBJ1-6; a possible D gene is TRBD1 (5 bases). CDR1 is MGHDK, CDR2 SYGVNS, per germline. This CDR3 contains 13 residues. Trimming shortened V by 11 bases and J by 7 bases, and 15 bases separated the two germline ends.

The chain combines TRBV28 with TRBJ2-3; 11 positions match TRBD2. The germline V gene encodes CDR1 MDHEN and CDR2 SYDVKM. This CDR3 spans 14 amino acids. J lost 3 bases, V lost 9 bases, and 5 bases had no gene match. Written as DNA, the CDR3 is TGTGCCAGTGTAGCGGGGGGGCGGACAGATACGCAGTATTTT. As protein: CASVAGGRTDTQYF.

This chain connects TRBV6-2 or TRBV6-3 to TRBJ1-2, with D possibly TRBD1 on 6 matching bases. Trimming shortened V by 5 bases and J by 8 bases, and 21 bases separated the two germline ends. This CDR3 spans 15 amino acids. Germline-derived CDR1 and CDR2 are MNHEY and SVGEGT. DNA of the CDR3: TGTGCCAGCAGTGACACCGTTAGAGGGGGTCACGGCTACACCTTC. Amino acids: CASSDTVRGGHGYTF.

The chain combines TRBV10-3 with TRBJ2-1; D may be TRBD1 (5 bases). V was cut by 0 bases and J by 6 bases, with 12 bases left in between. The germline V gene has CDR1 ENHRY and CDR2 SYGVKD. CDR3 length: 15 residues. The CDR3 DNA sequence: TGTGCCATCAGTGAGTCGACGGGCAGGGTCAATGAGCAGTTCTTC. It translates to CAISESTGRVNEQFF.